These T cell receptor beta chains were read from a single sample in a study of cytotoxic CD8 clonotypes in ibrutinib-treated CLL. Only in-frame clones appear in the TCRdb table, and some are missing; sequencing was by immunoSEQ multiplex PCR. The sample lists over 70,000 clones; around 79% were seen once. Sequencing was performed on PBMCs, taken after 12 months of ibrutinib treatment. The receptor set was obtained from a human donor with chronic lymphocytic leukemia. Each CDR3 is given with its conserved first and last residue. A D gene is named only where the DNA matches it firmly. Clone size, where shown, is once, few, many, or a class for clones that have expanded.

len	d_gene	v_gene	abundance	j_gene	CDR3nt	CDR3aa
14	-	TRBV2	once	TRBJ1-2	TGTGCCAGCAGTGGATGGCCCGGCAATTGGGGCTACACCTTC	CASSGWPGNWGYTF
15	-	TRBV7-2	-	TRBJ1-6	TGTGCCAGCAGCCAAACAGGGCCCCGGGATTCACCCCTCCACTTT	CASSQTGPRDSPLHF
15	-	TRBV7-6	-	TRBJ2-3	TGTGCCAAGGCAAAAGGCGCTCTTCCCACAGATACGCAGTATTTT	CAKAKGALPTDTQYF
16	-	TRBV9	-	TRBJ2-7	TGTGCCAGCAGCGTAGGGCCCACAGTGGGCTCCTACGAGCAGTACTTC	CASSVGPTVGSYEQYF
12	TRBD1	TRBV28	-	TRBJ2-5	TGTGCCAGCAGCCGGGACAGGGCGACCCAGTACTTC	CASSRDRATQYF
15	TRBD1	TRBV7-9	-	TRBJ2-7	TGTGCCAGCAGCTTAGGGGGACAGGGGGCCTACGAGCAGTACTTC	CASSLGGQGAYEQYF
14	-	TRBV11-2	few	TRBJ2-3	TGTGCCAGCAGAAGGTGGGACGGCACAGATACGCAGTATTTT	CASRRWDGTDTQYF
15	TRBD1	TRBV5-1	few	TRBJ2-7	TGCGCCAGCAGCATCCGGACAGGCCCGGGGAACGAGCAGTACTTC	CASSIRTGPGNEQYF
16	TRBD1	TRBV6-5	-	TRBJ1-5	TGTGCCAGCAGTTACTCGATAACAGGGGGCAATCAGCCCCAGCATTTT	CASSYSITGGNQPQHF
14	-	TRBV5-1	-	TRBJ2-7	TGCGCCAGCAGCTTGGGGCTAGGATCCTACGAGCAGTACTTC	CASSLGLGSYEQYF
13	-	TRBV9	-	TRBJ1-1	TGTGCCAGCAGCGCCCAGATGGGGACTGAAGCTTTCTTT	CASSAQMGTEAFF
14	-	TRBV6-1	-	TRBJ2-3	TGTGCCAGCAGCCCGAGCCTCCCCACAGATACGCAGTATTTT	CASSPSLPTDTQYF
15	TRBD2	TRBV9	-	TRBJ2-7	TGTGCCAGCAGCGCGGGGGGGACTAGCATCCACGAGCAGTACTTC	CASSAGGTSIHEQYF
16	TRBD1	TRBV5-1	-	TRBJ2-7	TGCGCCAGCAGCTTGGTAGGTGGGCCAGGGGGATACGAGCAGTACTTC	CASSLVGGPGGYEQYF
13	-	TRBV19	-	TRBJ2-1	TGTGCCAGTAGTTGGCAGCCCCACAATGAGCAGTTCTTC	CASSWQPHNEQFF
14	TRBD1	TRBV6-1	-	TRBJ1-4	TGTGCCAGCAGACCGGGACAGGGGCGAGAAAAACTGTTTTTT	CASRPGQGREKLFF
16	TRBD2	TRBV28	-	TRBJ2-7	TGTGCCAGCAGCAAGGGGACTAGCGGGGTAACCTACGAGCAGTACTTC	CASSKGTSGVTYEQYF
13	-	TRBV19	-	TRBJ1-1	TGTGCCAGTAGTACGGGCCTGAACACTGAAGCTTTCTTT	CASSTGLNTEAFF
15	-	TRBV28	-	TRBJ1-2	TGTGCCAGCAGCTCCCCAGGAGGGACGGAGTTCGGCTACACCTTC	CASSSPGGTEFGYTF
15	TRBD1	TRBV7-9	-	TRBJ2-5	TGTGCCAGCAGCCTCCGGGACAGGGTGGGGGAGACCCAGTACTTC	CASSLRDRVGETQYF
15	TRBD2	TRBV9	-	TRBJ2-1	TGTGCCAGCAGCACTTTGACTAGCGGGATCAATGAGCAGTTCTTC	CASSTLTSGINEQFF
15	-	TRBV7-9	-	TRBJ1-1	TGTGCCAGCAGCTTTCGCGGGGGGCGGAACACTGAAGCTTTCTTT	CASSFRGGRNTEAFF
15	-	TRBV7-9	-	TRBJ1-2	TGTGCCAGCAGCGCCACCGGGGGCGGTGGGGGTGGCTACACCTTC	CASSATGGGGGGYTF
20	TRBD2	TRBV23-1	-	TRBJ2-1	TGCGCCAGCGGGCCAGAAAGGACTAGCGGGGGAAGAAGCTCCTACAATGAGCAGTTCTTC	CASGPERTSGGRSSYNEQFF
13	-	TRBV6-6	-	TRBJ2-2	TGTGCCAGCAGTCCAGGCCTCTACGGGGAGCTGTTTTTT	CASSPGLYGELFF
17	TRBD1	TRBV19	-	TRBJ2-6	TGTGCCAGTAGTGGCGGGACAGGGGTCTCTGGGGCCAACGTCCTGACTTTC	CASSGGTGVSGANVLTF
15	TRBD1	TRBV7-9	once	TRBJ2-7	TGTGCCAGCAGCCGGACAGGGGCCGCCCCCTACGAGCAGTACTTC	CASSRTGAAPYEQYF
13	-	TRBV7-2	-	TRBJ2-1	TGTGCCAGCAGCTCGGGACACTACAATGAGCAGTTCTTC	CASSSGHYNEQFF
15	TRBD1	TRBV19	-	TRBJ2-3	TGTGCCAGTAGCCGACAGGGCTCTAGCACAGATACGCAGTATTTT	CASSRQGSSTDTQYF
16	TRBD1	TRBV7-3	-	TRBJ2-2	TGTGCCAGCAGCACCGGGACAGGGGGGAACACCGGGGAGCTGTTTTTT	CASSTGTGGNTGELFF
14	-	TRBV18	-	TRBJ1-2	TGTGCCAGCTCACGGTCCGGGTCGGGGTATGGCTACACCTTC	CASSRSGSGYGYTF
11	-	TRBV20-1	-	TRBJ1-1	TGCAGTGCCCCAGAGAACACTGAAGCTTTCTTT	CSAPENTEAFF
17	TRBD2	TRBV4-3	-	TRBJ2-3	TGCGCCAGCAGCCAAGCCCGGACTAGCGGGAGGGTGGATACGCAGTATTTT	CASSQARTSGRVDTQYF
16	-	TRBV4-3	-	TRBJ2-1	TGCGCCAGCAGCCAAGATTGGGGGATCGCCTACAATGAGCAGTTCTTC	CASSQDWGIAYNEQFF
13	-	TRBV18	-	TRBJ2-7	TGTGCCAGCTCACCAACCGAGGGACTCGAGCAGTACTTC	CASSPTEGLEQYF
15	TRBD2	TRBV5-1	once	TRBJ2-7	TGCGCCAGCAGCTTGTCGGGACTAGCGGCCTACGAGCAGTACTTC	CASSLSGLAAYEQYF
13	TRBD2	TRBV28	-	TRBJ2-1	TGTGCCAGCACCGCCCCGGGGGGAAATGAGCAGTTCTTC	CASTAPGGNEQFF
17	-	TRBV19	-	TRBJ2-1	TGTGCCAGTAGCTTCCTCTTGACTAGGGGGGGATCAAATGAGCAGTTCTTC	CASSFLLTRGGSNEQFF
14	TRBD1	TRBV5-5	-	TRBJ1-2	TGTGCCAGCAGCTTGGCCGCAGGGGGCCATGGCTACACCTTC	CASSLAAGGHGYTF
17	TRBD1	TRBV18	-	TRBJ1-2	TGTGCCAGCTCACCGCGGGACAGGGGGAGAGCTAACTATGGCTACACCTTC	CASSPRDRGRANYGYTF